This T cell receptor beta chain came from a study of cytomegalovirus exposure and HLA in healthy donors. This CDR3 has 13 residues. CDR1 and CDR2 from the germline V gene are SGHAT and FQNNGV. Primers included in the PCR were 60 Vbeta and 13 Jbeta primers. Using immunoSEQ multiplex PCR, the repertoire was profiled, and TCRdb retains in-frame clones only, with some absent. This table has 150,000 to 200,000 clones, more than 65% appearing once. This sequence joins TRBV11-2 and TRBJ2-5; D may be TRBD2 (5 bases). With the DNA end fitting TRBJ2-7 better, the J assignment may be wrong. Material for sequencing was PBMCs. This TCR derives from a man aged 45 to 65 in good health and CMV-seronegative. CDR3 in DNA: TGTGCCAGCAGCTTAGCAGAGGGCTACGAGCAGTACTTC. It codes for CASSLAEGYEQYF.